This is a list of T cell receptor beta chains from one sample in a study of cytomegalovirus exposure and HLA in healthy donors. TCRdb keeps only in-frame clones here, not all; method: immunoSEQ multiplex PCR. The data hold about 98,000 clones, with about three quarters observed a single time. Sequenced material: PBMCs. Source of these receptors: a man in his 60s in good health and CMV-seropositive. Each CDR3 is given with its conserved first and last residue. A D gene is named only where the DNA matches it firmly. Clone size is stated in some rows and not others, as once, few, many or a class when expanded.

>TRBJ1-6|17|TRBV18|-|-
CASSPVQGSVYNSPLHF
TGTGCCAGCTCACCGGTACAGGGAAGCGTCTATAATTCACCCCTCCACTTT
>TRBJ1-1|14|TRBV30|TRBD1|-
CAWDRGSAGTEAFF
TGTGCCTGGGACAGGGGCTCGGCGGGCACTGAAGCTTTCTTT
>TRBJ2-7|14|TRBV11-3|-|-
CASSKRQEPYEQYF
TGTGCCAGCAGCAAGAGACAGGAACCCTACGAGCAGTACTTC
>TRBJ1-2|15|TRBV7-9|-|-
CASSLVSDNRYGYTF
TGTGCCAGCAGCTTAGTCTCCGACAACCGCTATGGCTACACCTTC
>TRBJ1-1|14|TRBV28|-|-
CASYTRTGLAEAFF
TGTGCCTCTTACACCCGGACGGGACTGGCTGAAGCTTTCTTT
>TRBJ2-5|14|TRBV13|TRBD2|-
CASSTGLPGETQYF
TGTGCCAGCAGCACGGGACTACCGGGGGAGACCCAGTACTTC
>TRBJ1-2|15|TRBV11-1|-|-
CASSSPQGIGYGYTF
TGTGCCAGCAGCTCTCCCCAGGGAATAGGCTATGGCTACACCTTC
>TRBJ1-1|14|TRBV19|-|-
CASSIINRNTEAFF
TGTGCCAGTAGTATAATAAACAGAAACACTGAAGCTTTCTTT
>TRBJ1-3|15|TRBV2|TRBD1|-
CASREQGASGNTIYF
TGTGCCAGCAGAGAACAGGGGGCTTCTGGAAACACCATATATTTT
>TRBJ2-3|12|TRBV11-1|-|-
CASSLDGAQQYF
TGTGCCAGCAGCTTGGATGGGGCCCAGCAATATTTT
>TRBJ2-3|13|TRBV11-3|-|-
CASSLEGADTQYF
TGTGCCAGCAGCTTAGAAGGGGCAGATACGCAGTATTTT
>TRBJ2-2|17|TRBV7-8|TRBD2|-
CASSLVASGGATGELFF
TGTGCCAGCAGCTTAGTAGCTAGCGGGGGGGCCACCGGGGAGCTGTTTTTT
>TRBJ1-6|15|TRBV30|TRBD1|-
CAWSKGDRANSPLHF
TGTGCCTGGAGTAAGGGAGACAGGGCGAATTCACCCCTCCACTTT
>TRBJ1-2|13|TRBV5-4|TRBD1|-
CASSFGTGGGYTF
TGTGCCAGCAGCTTCGGGACAGGAGGAGGCTACACCTTC
>TRBJ2-3|15|TRBV28|TRBD2|-
CASSPRGAVADTQYF
TGTGCCAGCAGCCCGCGGGGGGCCGTCGCAGATACGCAGTATTTT
>TRBJ1-6|15|TRBV7-2|TRBD1|-
CASNRPAGGNSPLHF
TGTGCCAGCAACCGACCCGCAGGGGGTAATTCACCCCTCCACTTT
>TRBJ1-1|15|TRBV12-5|-|-
CASGLVRVSNTEAFF
TGTGCTAGTGGTTTGGTACGCGTCTCTAACACTGAAGCTTTCTTT
>TRBJ1-1|12|TRBV19|TRBD1|-
CASKQGFTEAFF
TGTGCCAGTAAACAGGGGTTCACTGAAGCTTTCTTT
>TRBJ2-1|14|TRBV7-7|-|-
CASSPEGARREQFF
TGTGCTAGCAGCCCCGAAGGTGCGAGGCGTGAGCAGTTCTTC
>TRBJ2-7|19|TRBV7-3|-|-
CAASSLSESCERTIYEQYF
TGTGCCGCCAGCAGCTTATCGGAGTCTTGCGAAAGGACAATTTACGAGCAGTACTTC
>TRBJ1-4|15|TRBV7-8|TRBD1|-
CASSQNRGQWEKLFF
TGTGCCAGCAGCCAGAACAGGGGGCAATGGGAAAAACTGTTTTTT
>TRBJ2-7|17|TRBV7-7|-|once
CASSLAPTGEGDYEQYF
TGTGCTAGCAGCTTAGCACCTACGGGGGAGGGGGACTACGAGCAGTACTTC
>TRBJ2-5|16|TRBV2|TRBD1|-
CASRETGVLIKETQYF
TGTGCCAGCAGAGAGACAGGGGTCCTAATCAAAGAGACCCAGTACTTC
>TRBJ1-1|14|TRBV29-1|-|-
CSVEVQGGGTEAFF
TGCAGCGTTGAGGTTCAGGGAGGGGGCACTGAAGCTTTCTTT
>TRBJ1-6|16|TRBV10-3|TRBD1|-
CAISPKPGQYNSPLHF
TGTGCCATCAGTCCCAAACCGGGACAGTATAATTCACCCCTCCACTTT
>TRBJ1-2|15|TRBV19|TRBD1|-
CASKGDRALFHGYTF
TGTGCCAGTAAGGGGGACAGGGCCCTTTTCCATGGCTACACCTTC
>TRBJ1-4|15|TRBV6-1|-|-
CASSEGGLANEKLFF
TGTGCCAGCAGTGAAGGGGGGCTGGCTAATGAAAAACTGTTTTTT
>TRBJ1-6|14|TRBV5-1|-|-
CASSEGSYNSPLHF
TGCGCCAGCAGCGAGGGTTCCTATAATTCACCCCTCCACTTT
>TRBJ2-7|12|TRBV6-1|-|-
CASNGDNYEQYF
TGTGCCAGCAACGGGGACAACTACGAGCAGTACTTC
>TRBJ2-2|13|TRBV11-3|TRBD1|once
CASSADRAGELFF
TGTGCCAGCAGCGCCGACAGGGCCGGGGAGCTGTTTTTT
>TRBJ1-5|14|TRBV18|-|once
CASSPPPSDQPQHF
TGTGCCAGCTCACCACCGCCTAGCGATCAGCCCCAGCATTTT
>TRBJ2-1|16|TRBV7-8|-|-
CASSLALGGLYNEQFF
TGTGCCAGCAGCTTAGCGTTGGGGGGACTGTACAATGAGCAGTTCTTC
>TRBJ2-2|16|TRBV4-1|TRBD1|-
CASSHFGQGAAGELFF
TGCGCCAGCAGCCATTTCGGACAGGGGGCTGCCGGGGAGCTGTTTTTT
>TRBJ1-1|13|TRBV30|TRBD1|once
CAWSGGQGTEAFF
TGTGCCTGGAGTGGGGGACAGGGGACTGAAGCTTTCTTT
>TRBJ1-2|13|TRBV5-1|-|-
CASSQQGNYGYTF
TGCGCCAGCAGTCAGCAGGGGAACTATGGCTACACCTTC
>TRBJ2-5|14|TRBV6-6|TRBD1|-
CASSYAGQGETQYF
TGTGCCAGCAGTTACGCGGGACAGGGAGAGACCCAGTACTTC
>TRBJ1-5|17|TRBV7-9|TRBD1|-
CASSLETGEGSNQPQHF
TGTGCCAGCAGCTTGGAGACAGGGGAAGGTAGCAATCAGCCCCAGCATTTT
>TRBJ2-3|15|TRBV10-1|-|-
CASSRGWVGTDTQYF
TGCGCCAGCAGCAGAGGGTGGGTTGGCACAGATACGCAGTATTTT
>TRBJ1-1|15|TRBV5-1|-|-
CASSLEGGRNTEAFF
TGCGCCAGCAGCTTGGAGGGAGGGCGAAACACTGAAGCTTTCTTT
>TRBJ1-6|14|TRBV5-6|-|-
CASSLRQANSPLHF
TGTGCCAGCAGCTTGAGACAGGCCAATTCACCCCTCCACTTT
>TRBJ2-7|13|TRBV10-3|TRBD2|-
CATRAGETYEQYF
TGTGCCACCCGAGCGGGGGAAACCTACGAGCAGTACTTC
>TRBJ2-2|15|TRBV15|-|-
CATSRDNRAAGELFF
TGTGCCACCAGCAGAGATAACAGGGCGGCCGGGGAGCTGTTTTTT
>TRBJ1-2|13|TRBV6-5|-|-
CASWGLPNYGYTF
TGTGCCTCCTGGGGGCTCCCTAACTATGGCTACACCTTC
>TRBJ2-5|16|TRBV11-2|-|-
CASSLEGRGGGETQYF
TGTGCCAGCAGCTTAGAGGGCAGGGGAGGGGGAGAGACCCAGTACTTC
>TRBJ1-2|14|TRBV4-2|-|-
CASSQEGQQGGYTF
TGTGCCAGCAGCCAAGAGGGGCAGCAGGGCGGCTACACCTTC
>TRBJ2-3|16|TRBV25-1|-|once
CASSDLGSLLTDTQYF
TGTGCCAGCAGTGATTTGGGGAGCCTACTCACAGATACGCAGTATTTT
>TRBJ1-2|16|TRBV4-1|-|-
CASSPDRGRANYGYTF
TGCGCCAGCAGCCCGGACCGGGGTCGAGCTAACTATGGCTACACCTTC
>TRBJ2-7|16|TRBV28|TRBD1|-
CASSLRQGILSYEQYF
TGTGCCAGCAGTTTGAGACAGGGGATCCTCTCCTACGAGCAGTACTTC
>TRBJ1-4|13|TRBV5-1|-|few
CASRDSLVEKLFF
TGCGCCAGCAGGGACAGCCTTGTTGAAAAACTGTTTTTT
>TRBJ1-2|15|TRBV5-8|-|-
CASSLRRGLDYGYTF
TGTGCCAGCAGCTTGAGGAGAGGGTTAGACTATGGCTACACCTTC
>TRBJ2-3|14|TRBV19|-|-
CASSRWAGTDTQYF
TGTGCCAGTAGTAGATGGGCCGGCACAGATACGCAGTATTTT
>TRBJ1-5|14|TRBV5-1|TRBD1|-
CASSPQGAGQPQHF
TGCGCCAGCAGCCCACAGGGGGCCGGGCAGCCCCAGCATTTT